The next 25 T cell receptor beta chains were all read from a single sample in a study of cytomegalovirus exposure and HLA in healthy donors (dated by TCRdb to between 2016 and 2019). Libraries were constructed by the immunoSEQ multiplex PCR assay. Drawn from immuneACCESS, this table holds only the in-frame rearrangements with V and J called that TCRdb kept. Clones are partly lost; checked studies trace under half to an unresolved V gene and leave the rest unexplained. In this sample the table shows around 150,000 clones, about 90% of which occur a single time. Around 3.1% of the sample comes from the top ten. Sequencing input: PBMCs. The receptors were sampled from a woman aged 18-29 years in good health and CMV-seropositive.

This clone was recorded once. Here the CDR3 DNA reads TGTGCCAGCAGCCCTCCCCTCCGGGAAAGCTCCTACGAGCAGTACTTC. Protein: CASSPPLRESSYEQYF. This chain uses TRBV21-1 with TRBJ2-7; the table gives TRBD2 as D, unverified against the DNA. TRBV21-1 counts as a pseudogene. This CDR3 is built from 16 residues.

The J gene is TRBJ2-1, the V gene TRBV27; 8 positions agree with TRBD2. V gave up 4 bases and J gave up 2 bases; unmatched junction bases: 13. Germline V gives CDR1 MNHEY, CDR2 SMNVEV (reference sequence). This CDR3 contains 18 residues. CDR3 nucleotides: TGTGCCAGCAGTTCGCCATTTCTGACTAGCGCAACCTACAATGAGCAGTTCTTC. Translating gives CASSSPFLTSATYNEQFF.

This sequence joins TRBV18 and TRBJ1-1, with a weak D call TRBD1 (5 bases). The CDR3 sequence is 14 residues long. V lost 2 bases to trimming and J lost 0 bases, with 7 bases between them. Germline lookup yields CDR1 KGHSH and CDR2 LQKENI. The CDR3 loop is CASSPGGLNTEAFF. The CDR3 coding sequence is TGTGCCAGCTCACCAGGGGGGTTGAACACTGAAGCTTTCTTT.

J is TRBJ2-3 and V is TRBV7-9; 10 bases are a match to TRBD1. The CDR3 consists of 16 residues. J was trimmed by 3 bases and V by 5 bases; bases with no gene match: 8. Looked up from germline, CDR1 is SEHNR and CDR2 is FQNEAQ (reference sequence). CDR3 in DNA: TGTGCCAGCAGCGCCGGACAGGGGGAAATTACAGATACGCAGTATTTT. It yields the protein CASSAGQGEITDTQYF.

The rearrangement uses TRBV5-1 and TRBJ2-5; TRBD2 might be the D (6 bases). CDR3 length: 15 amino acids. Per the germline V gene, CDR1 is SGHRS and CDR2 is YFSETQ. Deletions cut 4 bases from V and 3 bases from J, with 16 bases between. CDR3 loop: CASSTAGLAKETQYF. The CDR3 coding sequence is TGCGCCAGCAGCACCGCGGGACTGGCAAAAGAGACCCAGTACTTC.

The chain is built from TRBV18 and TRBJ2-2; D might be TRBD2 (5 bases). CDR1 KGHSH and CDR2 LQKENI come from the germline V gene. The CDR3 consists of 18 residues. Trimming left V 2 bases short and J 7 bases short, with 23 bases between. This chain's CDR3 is CASSPSPPPSVGIGELFF. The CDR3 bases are TGTGCCAGCTCACCATCCCCGCCTCCATCGGTCGGGATCGGGGAGCTGTTTTTT.

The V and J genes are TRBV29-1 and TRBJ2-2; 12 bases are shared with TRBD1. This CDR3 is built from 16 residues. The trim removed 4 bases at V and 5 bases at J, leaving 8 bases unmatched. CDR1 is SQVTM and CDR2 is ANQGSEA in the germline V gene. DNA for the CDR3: TGCAGCGTTGCTGGGACAGGGGGCGGTTGGACCGGGGAGCTGTTTTTT. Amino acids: CSVAGTGGGWTGELFF.

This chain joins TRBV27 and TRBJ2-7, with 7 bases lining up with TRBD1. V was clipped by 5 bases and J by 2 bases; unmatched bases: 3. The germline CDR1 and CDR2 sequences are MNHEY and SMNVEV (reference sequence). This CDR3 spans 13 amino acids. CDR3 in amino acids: CASSKTGAYEQYF. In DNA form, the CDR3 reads TGTGCCAGCAGTAAAACAGGGGCCTACGAGCAGTACTTC.

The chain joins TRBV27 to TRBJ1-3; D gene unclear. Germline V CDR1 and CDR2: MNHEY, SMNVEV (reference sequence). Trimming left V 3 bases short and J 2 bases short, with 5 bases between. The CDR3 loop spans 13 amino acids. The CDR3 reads CASSFAAGNTIYF. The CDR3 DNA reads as TGTGCCAGCAGTTTCGCAGCTGGAAACACCATATATTTT.

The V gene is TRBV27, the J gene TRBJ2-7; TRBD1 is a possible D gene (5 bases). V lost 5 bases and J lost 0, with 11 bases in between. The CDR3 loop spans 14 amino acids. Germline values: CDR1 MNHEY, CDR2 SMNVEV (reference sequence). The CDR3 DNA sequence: TGTGCCAGCAGTCCCACCGACAGCTCCTACGAGCAGTACTTC. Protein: CASSPTDSSYEQYF.

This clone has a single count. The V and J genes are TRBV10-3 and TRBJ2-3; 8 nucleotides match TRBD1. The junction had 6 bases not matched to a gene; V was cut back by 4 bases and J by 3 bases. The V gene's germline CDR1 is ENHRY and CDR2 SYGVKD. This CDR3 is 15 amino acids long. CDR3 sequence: CAISARDRLTDTQYF. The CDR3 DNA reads TGTGCCATCAGTGCCCGGGACAGGTTAACAGATACGCAGTATTTT.

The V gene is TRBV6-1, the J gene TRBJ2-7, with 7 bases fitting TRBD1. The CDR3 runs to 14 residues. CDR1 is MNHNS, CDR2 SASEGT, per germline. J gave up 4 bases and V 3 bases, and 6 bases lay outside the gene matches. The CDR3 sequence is CASSEPGQRYEQYF. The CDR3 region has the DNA TGTGCCAGCAGTGAGCCGGGACAGAGGTACGAGCAGTACTTC.

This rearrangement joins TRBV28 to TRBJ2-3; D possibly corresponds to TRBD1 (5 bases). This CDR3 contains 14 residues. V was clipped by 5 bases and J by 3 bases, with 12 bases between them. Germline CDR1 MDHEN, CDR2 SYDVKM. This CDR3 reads CASSPPDKTDTQYF. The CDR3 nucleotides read TGTGCCAGCAGTCCTCCGGACAAAACAGATACGCAGTATTTT.

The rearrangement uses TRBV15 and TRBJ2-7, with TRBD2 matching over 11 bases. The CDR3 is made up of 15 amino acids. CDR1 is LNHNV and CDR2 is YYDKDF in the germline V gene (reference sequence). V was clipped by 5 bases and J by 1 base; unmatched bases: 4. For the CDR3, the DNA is TGTGCCACCAGCGCACGACTAGCGGGGTCCTACGAGCAGTACTTC. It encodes CATSARLAGSYEQYF.

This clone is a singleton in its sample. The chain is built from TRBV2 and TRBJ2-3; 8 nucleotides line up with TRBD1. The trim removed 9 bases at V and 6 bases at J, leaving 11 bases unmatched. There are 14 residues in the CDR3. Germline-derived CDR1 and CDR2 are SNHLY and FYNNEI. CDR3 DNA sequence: TGTGCCAGGCAGGGCCAGGGGGCGCAGGATACGCAGTATTTT. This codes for CARQGQGAQDTQYF.

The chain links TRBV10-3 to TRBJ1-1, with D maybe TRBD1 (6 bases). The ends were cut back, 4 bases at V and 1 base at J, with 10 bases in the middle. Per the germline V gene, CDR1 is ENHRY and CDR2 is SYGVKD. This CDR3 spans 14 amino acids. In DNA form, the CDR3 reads TGTGCCATCAGTGCACTACAGGGGAACACTGAAGCTTTCTTT. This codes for CAISALQGNTEAFF.

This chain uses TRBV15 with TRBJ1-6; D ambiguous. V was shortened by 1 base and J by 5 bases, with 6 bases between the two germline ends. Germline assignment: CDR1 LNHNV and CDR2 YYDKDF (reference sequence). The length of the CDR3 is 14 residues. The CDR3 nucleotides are TGTGCCACCAGCAGAGCTCCAGATAATTCACCCCTCCACTTT. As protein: CATSRAPDNSPLHF.

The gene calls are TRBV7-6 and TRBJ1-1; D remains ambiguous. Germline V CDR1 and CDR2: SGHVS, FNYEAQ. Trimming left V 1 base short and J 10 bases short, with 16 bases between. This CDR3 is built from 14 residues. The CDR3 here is CASSLEPGSKGAFF. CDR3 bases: TGTGCCAGCAGCTTAGAACCGGGATCGAAGGGAGCTTTCTTT.

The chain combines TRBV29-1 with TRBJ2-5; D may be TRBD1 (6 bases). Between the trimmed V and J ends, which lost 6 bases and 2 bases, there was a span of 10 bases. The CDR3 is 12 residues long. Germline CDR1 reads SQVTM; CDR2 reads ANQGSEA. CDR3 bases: TGCAGCGTCGGACAGAAGCAAGAGACCCAGTACTTC. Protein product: CSVGQKQETQYF.

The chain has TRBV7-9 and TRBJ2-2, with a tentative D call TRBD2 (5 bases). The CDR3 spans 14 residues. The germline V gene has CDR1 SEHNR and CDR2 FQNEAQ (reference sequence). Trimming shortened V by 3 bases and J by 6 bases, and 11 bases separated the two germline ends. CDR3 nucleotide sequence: TGTGCCAGCAGCTTTAGCGCCCTACCCGGGGAGCTGTTTTTT. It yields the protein CASSFSALPGELFF.

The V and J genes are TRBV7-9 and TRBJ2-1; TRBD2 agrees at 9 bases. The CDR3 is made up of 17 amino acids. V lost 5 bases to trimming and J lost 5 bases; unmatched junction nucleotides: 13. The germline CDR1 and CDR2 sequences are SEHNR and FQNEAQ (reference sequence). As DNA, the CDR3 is TGTGCCAGCAGCCCCACCCGACTAGCGGAGGGACACAATGAGCAGTTCTTC. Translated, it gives CASSPTRLAEGHNEQFF.

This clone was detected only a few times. CDR3 sequence: CASSQAYRTYGYTF. The CDR3 coding sequence is TGTGCCAGCAGCCAAGCCTACAGGACCTATGGCTACACCTTC. V is TRBV4-2 and J is TRBJ1-2; tentatively, D is TRBD1 (5 bases). The V end was cut by 1 base, the J end by 4 bases, with 10 bases between. Germline V gene data show CDR1 as LGHNA and CDR2 as YNFKEQ. The CDR3 has 14 residues.

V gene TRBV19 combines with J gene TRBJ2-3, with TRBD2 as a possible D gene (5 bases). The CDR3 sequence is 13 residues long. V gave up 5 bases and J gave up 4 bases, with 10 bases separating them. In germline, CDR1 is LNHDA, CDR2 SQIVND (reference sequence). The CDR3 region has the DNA TGTGCCAGTAGTTTGGACTTGGCAGATACGCAGTATTTT. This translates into CASSLDLADTQYF.

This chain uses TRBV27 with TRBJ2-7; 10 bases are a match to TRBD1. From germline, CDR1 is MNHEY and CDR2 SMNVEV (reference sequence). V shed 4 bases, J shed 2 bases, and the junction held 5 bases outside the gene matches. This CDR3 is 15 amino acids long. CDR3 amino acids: CASSSIGTGAYEQYF. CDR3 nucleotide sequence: TGTGCCAGCAGTTCAATTGGGACAGGGGCCTACGAGCAGTACTTC.

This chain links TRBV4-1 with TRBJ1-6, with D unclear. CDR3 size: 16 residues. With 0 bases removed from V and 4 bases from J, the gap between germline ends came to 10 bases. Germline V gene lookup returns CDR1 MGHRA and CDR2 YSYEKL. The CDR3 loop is CASSQDPVLYNSPLHF. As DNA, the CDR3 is TGCGCCAGCAGCCAAGATCCGGTCTTATATAATTCACCCCTCCACTTT.